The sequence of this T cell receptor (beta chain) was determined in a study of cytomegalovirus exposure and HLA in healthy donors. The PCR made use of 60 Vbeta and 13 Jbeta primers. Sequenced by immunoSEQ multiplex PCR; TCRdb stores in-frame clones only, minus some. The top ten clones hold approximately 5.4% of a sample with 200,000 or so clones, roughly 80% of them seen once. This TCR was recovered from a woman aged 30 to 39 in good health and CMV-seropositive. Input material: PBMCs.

Here the CDR3 reads CASSLGLAGGQETQYF. The CDR3 nucleotides read TGTGCCAGCAGCTTGGGACTAGCGGGGGGGCAAGAGACCCAGTACTTC. V is TRBV5-6 and J is TRBJ2-5; TRBD2 matches at 14 bases. CDR1 and CDR2 (germline): SGHDT, YYEEEE. This CDR3 region has 16 residues. The junction had 0 bases not matched to a gene; V was cut back by 0 bases and J by 2 bases.